This record looks at one TCR beta chain sequence and its context. Antigen unknown. Constant-segment primers and 5'RACE yielded cDNA libraries for TCR alpha and TCR beta, each carrying sample barcodes and UMIs. MiXCR, run by TCRdb on the 5' RACE reads, gives a single entry per CDR3 protein. The sample holds 50,000 to 70,000 distinct CDR3 sequences; 10% to 15% are singletons and the top ten take around a quarter. The sample comes from a study of T-cell memory formation after mild COVID-19. General observations from the study: Contracting clones, day 15 to 85, had balanced CD4/CD8, and later expanders favored CD4+. Researchers report contracting CD4+ clones mostly in CM and EM, with CD8+ clones in EMRA. Some SARS-CoV-2-responding clones were already detected in memory before infection.

The CDR3 spans 17 residues. With 2 bases clipped from V and 12 bases from J, the junction kept 21 bases outside the gene matches. Germline CDR1 LGHNA, CDR2 YNFKEQ. The TCR was taken from a man between 18 and 35 years old who had mild COVID-19 (a few samples of this study predate the infection). Cell type and time point are not known. The J gene is TRBJ1-1, the V gene TRBV4-2; 7 nucleotides align to TRBD1. Material for sequencing was PBMCs or a T cell subset sorted from them (not recorded which). The CDR3 DNA follows: TGTGCCAGCAGCCAAATCCTGGGACCCAGGGGGTCGGAGGTAACTTTCTTT. Translated, it gives CASSQILGPRGSEVTFF.